These 9 T cell receptor beta chains were sequenced from one sample in a study of blood T cell repertoires in COVID-19. Sequenced by immunoSEQ multiplex PCR; TCRdb stores in-frame clones only, minus some. The data contain some 160,000 clones, 70% to 90% of them singletons. Sample: peripheral blood. Receptors originate from a woman at least 80 years old with COVID-19, enrolled during active disease.

The J gene is TRBJ1-2, the V gene TRBV5-4, with D possibly TRBD1 on 5 matching bases. Germline V gene lookup returns CDR1 SGHNT and CDR2 YYREEE (reference sequence). The CDR3 extends over 14 amino acids. V was cut by 3 bases and J by 4 bases, with 13 bases left in between. The chain's CDR3 is CASSSRQSSYGYTF. The CDR3 bases are TGTGCCAGCAGCTCGAGACAGTCAAGCTATGGCTACACCTTC.

The chain couples TRBV7-8 to TRBJ2-7, with TRBD1 as a possible D gene (5 bases). Germline V gene lookup returns CDR1 SGHVS and CDR2 FQNEAQ. Between the trimmed V and J ends, which lost 5 bases and 4 bases, there was a span of 12 bases. The CDR3 totals 13 residues. CDR3 coding DNA: TGTGCCAGCAGCCCGAAGACAGCTTACGAGCAGTACTTC. Protein product: CASSPKTAYEQYF.

The rearrangement links TRBV15 to TRBJ1-3; D ambiguous. CDR3 size: 17 residues. The germline CDR1 and CDR2 sequences are LNHNV and YYDKDF (reference sequence). Trimming stripped 0 bases from V and 0 bases from J, with 12 bases between. CDR3 in amino acids: CATSRDNGRSSGNTIYF. CDR3 nucleotide sequence: TGTGCCACCAGCAGAGATAATGGAAGGAGCTCTGGAAACACCATATATTTT.

The rearrangement uses TRBV19 and TRBJ2-7, with unresolved D. The length of the CDR3 is 14 residues. The germline V and J ends were trimmed by 5 bases and 7 bases, with 18 bases remaining between them. The germline V gene has CDR1 LNHDA and CDR2 SQIVND (reference sequence). As DNA, the CDR3 is TGTGCCAGTAGTTTCCCGGGTCGAGGTGCGGAGCAGTACTTC. Protein sequence: CASSFPGRGAEQYF.

This clone was detected only once. The V and J genes are TRBV3-1 (or the pseudogene TRBV3-2) and TRBJ1-6, with 9 bases identical to TRBD1. The junction had 7 bases not matched to a gene; V was cut back by 0 bases and J by 10 bases. Germline V lookup: CDR1 LGHDT, CDR2 YNNKEL (reference sequence). CDR3 size: 16 residues. Written as DNA, the CDR3 is TGTGCCAGCAGCCAAGACTTGGGACAGGGAAAATCACCCCTCCACTTT. Its translation: CASSQDLGQGKSPLHF.

This chain links TRBV7-9 with TRBJ2-7; D is perhaps TRBD2 (5 bases). V was cut by 3 bases and J by 5 bases, with 14 bases left in between. The CDR3 totals 14 residues. Germline CDR1 and CDR2: SEHNR and FQNEAQ (reference sequence). The CDR3 DNA follows: TGTGCCAGCAGCTTGTTGGAGGTATCTCACGAGCAGTACTTC. Residues: CASSLLEVSHEQYF.

V gene TRBV12-3 or TRBV12-4 combines with J gene TRBJ1-4, with a weak D call TRBD1 (5 bases). This CDR3 is 12 amino acids long. V shed 4 bases and J shed 8 bases, with 8 bases lying between them. CDR3 coding DNA: TGTGCCAGCAGTTACCCAGGGGAAAAACTGTTTTTT. Its protein product is CASSYPGEKLFF.

This chain links TRBV5-1 with TRBJ1-3; D remains ambiguous. Trimming removed 0 bases at V and 3 bases at J, with 19 bases between. CDR1 is SGHRS and CDR2 is YFSETQ in the germline V gene. This CDR3 comprises 18 residues. Here the CDR3 reads CASSLVAKAGQHGNTIYF. CDR3 DNA sequence: TGCGCCAGCAGCTTGGTGGCCAAGGCAGGCCAACATGGAAACACCATATATTTT.

A few counts support this clone. The chain has TRBV5-4 and TRBJ1-2, with no clear D. CDR1 is SGHNT and CDR2 is YYREEE in the germline V gene (reference sequence). The CDR3 extends over 13 amino acids. V lost 5 bases, J lost 8 bases, and 16 bases lay in between. This CDR3 is CASSPERHRGYTF. In DNA form, the CDR3 reads TGTGCCAGCAGTCCAGAGAGACACCGCGGCTACACCTTC.